Described below is a single TCR beta chain sequence and its context. Its antigen remains unknown. Germline V gene lookup returns CDR1 MGHRA and CDR2 YSYEKL. The CDR3 has 15 residues. V shed 6 bases, J shed 2 bases, and the junction held 8 bases outside the gene matches. cDNA libraries of TCR beta carried unique molecular identifiers. The T cell input of roughly 0.85 to 11 million gave about 470,000 cDNA molecules. TCRdb used MiXCR to reprocess the PCR reads, holding one entry per CDR3 protein. The repertoire consists of hundreds of thousands of distinct CDR3 sequences, with 59% occurring once and the leading ten covering around 11%. This record comes from a study of post-analysis software for immune sequencing data. The wider study: Some patients lacked subtype; others had relapsing-remitting, secondary progressive or progressive-relapsing disease.

Findings and limits, study-wide: Patients used roughly five TRBV segments, including TRBV5-6, TRBV5-1 and TRBV20-1, more often than controls. Significantly lower normalized Chao1 diversity was seen in multiple sclerosis patients than in controls. Under the F measure, samples that were prepared in one batch clustered strongly together.

Sequencing input: blood. The chain uses TRBV4-1 and TRBJ2-3; 7 positions agree with TRBD1. The sequence came from a girl aged 2-10 years with multiple sclerosis. CDR3 DNA sequence: TGCGCCAGCAGACCCTATGACAGGGACACAGATACGCAGTATTTT. It is translated as CASRPYDRDTDTQYF.